Listed below are T cell receptor beta chains from one sample, sequenced in a study of T cell changes during pregnancy in multiple sclerosis. Assay: immunoSEQ multiplex PCR; the TCRdb copy retains only in-frame clones and omits some. Among 55,000 to 65,000 clones listed, 93% were seen once. This specimen was CD8+ T cells from peripheral blood mononuclear cells, taken in the third trimester of pregnancy. The receptors originated from a female donor with multiple sclerosis, enrolled in a pregnancy study. The CDR3 runs from the conserved cysteine through the conserved F or W. D genes are given only for firm matches. Some rows mark clone size as missing; the rest say once, few, many or name a class of expanded clone.

-	TRBV27	-	TRBJ1-2	CATRRGTGSNYGYTF	TGTGCCACCCGAAGGGGAACAGGCTCTAACTATGGCTACACCTTC
-	TRBV28	-	TRBJ1-3	CASYRARNTIYF	TGTGCCAGCTACAGGGCAAGGAACACCATATATTTT
-	TRBV6-1	-	TRBJ1-2	CASSDQGTYGYTF	TGTGCCAGCAGTGATCAGGGGACCTATGGCTACACCTTC
-	TRBV5-6	-	TRBJ2-7	CASSFGGTYEQYF	TGTGCCAGCAGCTTTGGCGGAACCTACGAGCAGTACTTC
-	TRBV5-6	-	TRBJ1-1	CASSLRGADTEAFF	TGTGCCAGCAGCCTTAGGGGCGCGGACACTGAAGCTTTCTTT
-	TRBV5-1	-	TRBJ2-7	CASRPGGLTYEQYF	TGCGCCAGCAGGCCCGGCGGGTTAACCTACGAGCAGTACTTC
-	TRBV9	-	TRBJ1-1	CASSVGDRYTEAFF	TGTGCCAGCAGCGTAGGTGACAGGTACACTGAAGCTTTCTTT
-	TRBV18	-	TRBJ2-5	CASSQGYQETQYF	TGTGCCAGCTCCCAGGGTTACCAAGAGACCCAGTACTTC
-	TRBV4-1	-	TRBJ2-7	CASSLTGTSYEQYF	TGCGCCAGCAGCCTAACCGGGACATCCTACGAGCAGTACTTC
TRBD2	TRBV10-1	once	TRBJ2-1	CASSGTSGRNEQFF	TGCGCCAGCAGTGGGACTAGCGGGAGAAATGAGCAGTTCTTC
-	TRBV7-8	-	TRBJ2-7	CASSLLGQGPNEQYF	TGTGCCAGCAGCTTACTAGGTCAGGGCCCCAACGAGCAGTACTTC
TRBD2	TRBV4-1	-	TRBJ2-3	CASSQEFGLAASTDTQYF	TGCGCCAGCAGCCAAGAGTTCGGACTAGCGGCTAGCACAGATACGCAGTATTTT
TRBD2	TRBV28	-	TRBJ2-3	CASSLPRGDTQYF	TGTGCCAGCAGTTTACCGCGGGGGGATACGCAGTATTTT
TRBD2	TRBV19	once	TRBJ2-1	CASSRGPSGGEVQFF	TGTGCCAGTAGTAGGGGGCCTAGCGGGGGAGAGGTGCAGTTCTTC
-	TRBV19	once	TRBJ2-1	CASSMGGGGSYNEQFF	TGTGCCAGTAGTATGGGGGGAGGGGGATCCTACAATGAGCAGTTCTTC
-	TRBV10-2	-	TRBJ1-1	CASSEGAAREAFF	TGCGCCAGCAGTGAGGGGGCGGCTCGCGAAGCTTTCTTT
TRBD1	TRBV4-1	-	TRBJ2-1	CASSQVWGQVNNEQFF	TGCGCCAGCAGCCAAGTCTGGGGACAGGTTAACAATGAGCAGTTCTTC
TRBD2	TRBV28	-	TRBJ2-1	CASLGTSGRRAYNEQFF	TGTGCCAGCCTGGGGACTAGCGGGAGAAGAGCCTACAATGAGCAGTTCTTC
-	TRBV11-2	once	TRBJ2-7	CASSLEFAETYEQYF	TGTGCCAGCAGCTTAGAATTTGCAGAAACCTACGAGCAGTACTTC
TRBD2	TRBV7-9	-	TRBJ2-7	CASSILAGGPGDYEQYF	TGTGCCAGCAGCATACTAGCGGGAGGGCCCGGTGATTACGAGCAGTACTTC
-	TRBV4-2	-	TRBJ2-7	CASSQDGSSGYEQYF	TGTGCCAGCAGCCAAGATGGGAGTAGCGGTTACGAGCAGTACTTC
-	TRBV4-3	-	TRBJ1-6	CASSQIYGAYNSPLHF	TGCGCCAGCAGCCAGATCTACGGAGCGTATAATTCACCCCTCCACTTT
-	TRBV5-1	-	TRBJ2-1	CASTEVRGNEQFF	TGCGCCAGCACCGAAGTTAGGGGGAATGAGCAGTTCTTC
-	TRBV2	-	TRBJ1-1	CASSETGEAFF	TGTGCCAGCAGTGAAACAGGTGAAGCTTTCTTT
-	TRBV19	-	TRBJ1-5	CASTTVSNQPQHF	TGTGCCAGTACGACAGTTAGCAATCAGCCCCAGCATTTT
TRBD2	TRBV5-8	once	TRBJ2-7	CASSAPGLEVEQYF	TGTGCCAGCAGCGCCCCGGGACTAGAGGTCGAGCAGTACTTC
TRBD2	TRBV28	-	TRBJ2-1	CASTRLARNNEQFF	TGTGCCAGCACCCGACTAGCGAGGAACAATGAGCAGTTCTTC
-	TRBV27	-	TRBJ1-2	CASSPGSQRIYGYTF	TGTGCCAGCAGTCCCGGCTCCCAGCGGATCTATGGCTACACCTTC
TRBD1	TRBV5-4	-	TRBJ1-2	CASSPRQGAYGYTF	TGTGCCAGCAGCCCGCGACAGGGGGCCTATGGCTACACCTTC
TRBD1	TRBV27	once	TRBJ1-1	CASSLEAGTDEAFF	TGTGCCAGCAGTTTAGAGGCAGGGACAGATGAAGCTTTCTTT
TRBD2	TRBV9	-	TRBJ2-3	CASSAGGGTDTQYF	TGTGCCAGCAGCGCTGGGGGAGGGACAGATACGCAGTATTTT
TRBD1	TRBV13	-	TRBJ2-1	CASSGDSYNEQFF	TGTGCCAGCAGCGGGGACAGTTACAATGAGCAGTTCTTC
TRBD1	TRBV15	-	TRBJ2-1	CATSSSGQVDEQFF	TGTGCCACCAGCAGCTCGGGACAGGTTGATGAGCAGTTCTTC
TRBD1	TRBV5-1	-	TRBJ2-7	CASSVDRGYEQYF	TGCGCCAGCAGCGTGGACAGGGGGTACGAGCAGTACTTC
-	TRBV27	-	TRBJ2-1	CASSLMRGINEQFF	TGTGCCAGCAGTTTAATGAGAGGTATCAATGAGCAGTTCTTC
TRBD1	TRBV27	-	TRBJ1-5	CASSWTGVQPQHF	TGTGCCAGCAGTTGGACAGGGGTTCAGCCCCAGCATTTT
TRBD1	TRBV29-1	-	TRBJ1-2	CSVETRGQGPCYTF	TGCAGCGTTGAAACCCGCGGACAGGGGCCGTGCTACACCTTC
-	TRBV27	-	TRBJ1-5	CASAPGGRSNQPQHF	TGTGCCAGCGCTCCGGGAGGGAGAAGCAATCAGCCCCAGCATTTT
TRBD1	TRBV13	few	TRBJ1-1	CASSLAGQVWEAFF	TGTGCCAGCAGCTTAGCGGGACAGGTTTGGGAAGCTTTCTTT
TRBD2	TRBV5-1	once	TRBJ2-5	CASSQGLAGGGVETQYF	TGCGCCAGCAGCCAGGGACTAGCGGGAGGAGGCGTGGAGACCCAGTACTTC
-	TRBV21-1	-	TRBJ2-4	CASSNLRPRSKNIQYF	TGTGCCAGCAGCAATTTAAGGCCGAGGAGTAAAAACATTCAGTACTTC
TRBD2	TRBV6-1	-	TRBJ2-5	CASRVAGGARETQYF	TGTGCCAGCAGGGTAGCGGGGGGGGCGCGGGAGACCCAGTACTTC
TRBD2	TRBV6-9	-	TRBJ2-7	CARFTGGSLFSSYEQYF	TGTGCCAGATTCACGGGCGGGAGCCTATTTTCCTCCTACGAGCAGTACTTC
TRBD1	TRBV10-2	-	TRBJ2-7	CASLDRETYEQYF	TGCGCCAGCCTGGACAGGGAAACCTACGAGCAGTACTTC
TRBD1	TRBV9	-	TRBJ1-4	CASSLRDRGGNEKLFF	TGTGCCAGCAGCTTAAGGGACAGGGGAGGTAATGAAAAACTGTTTTTT
-	TRBV27	-	TRBJ2-7	CASSFPGNPIDEQYF	TGTGCCAGCAGTTTTCCCGGGAACCCTATAGACGAGCAGTACTTC
TRBD1	TRBV29-1	-	TRBJ2-2	CSADRGGNTGELFF	TGCAGCGCGGACAGGGGGGGGAACACCGGGGAGCTGTTTTTT
-	TRBV27	-	TRBJ1-2	CASSLSTGYYGYTF	TGTGCCAGCAGTTTATCAACAGGGTACTATGGCTACACCTTC
TRBD1	TRBV27	-	TRBJ2-1	CASSVTGGMGDNEQFF	TGTGCCAGCAGTGTCACAGGGGGCATGGGTGACAATGAGCAGTTCTTC
-	TRBV5-1	-	TRBJ1-5	CASSPDPGFNQPQHF	TGCGCCAGCAGCCCCGACCCGGGGTTCAATCAGCCCCAGCATTTT